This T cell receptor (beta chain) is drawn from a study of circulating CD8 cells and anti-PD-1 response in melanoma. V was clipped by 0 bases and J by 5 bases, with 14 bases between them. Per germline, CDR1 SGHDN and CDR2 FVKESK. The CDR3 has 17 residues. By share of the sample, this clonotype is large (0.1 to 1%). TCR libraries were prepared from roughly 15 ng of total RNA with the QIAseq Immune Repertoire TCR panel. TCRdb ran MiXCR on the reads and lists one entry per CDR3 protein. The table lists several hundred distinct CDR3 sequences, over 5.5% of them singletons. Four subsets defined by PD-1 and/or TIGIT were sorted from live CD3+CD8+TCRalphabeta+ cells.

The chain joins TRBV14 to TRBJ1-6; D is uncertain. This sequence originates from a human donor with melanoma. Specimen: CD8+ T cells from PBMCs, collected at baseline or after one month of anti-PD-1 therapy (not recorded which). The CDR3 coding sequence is TGTGCCAGCAGCCAAGATGAGAGAGAACCTCATAATTCACCCCTCCACTTT. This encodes CASSQDEREPHNSPLHF.